A single sample is the source of the 4 T cell receptor beta chains below, sequenced in a study of shared clonotypes between healthy human individuals. Sequenced by immunoSEQ multiplex PCR; TCRdb stores in-frame clones only, minus some. The table lists roughly 2.1 million clones, approximately 94% of them singletons, with around 1.7% in the top ten. Naive-designated CD8 cells lacked CD45RO, were positively enriched for CCR7, and omitted terminally differentiated effector memory CD45RA+ cells. The sample consisted of naive CD8+ T cells from PBMCs. The source is a man younger than 35 in good health. Some clones in this sample may be carry-over from other donors' samples.

The chain has TRBV10-2 and TRBJ2-7; D is uncertain. From germline, CDR1 is WSHSY and CDR2 SAAADI. The CDR3 spans 13 residues. V lost 2 bases to trimming and J lost 3 bases, with 8 bases between them. CDR3 DNA sequence: TGCGCCAGCAGTGAGGACGGGTACTACGAGCAGTACTTC. Amino acids: CASSEDGYYEQYF.

This clone occurred once. The rearrangement joins TRBV7-3 to TRBJ2-7, with a possible D match to TRBD2 (6 bases). CDR3 length equals 13 residues. Between the trimmed V and J ends, which lost 3 bases and 5 bases, there was a span of 11 bases. CDR1 and CDR2 from the germline V gene are SGHTA and FQGTGA. The CDR3 region has the DNA TGTGCCAGCAGCTTGGGGGAGGACCACGAGCAGTACTTC. Translated: CASSLGEDHEQYF.

The chain combines TRBV28 with TRBJ1-5, with D possibly being TRBD1 (6 bases). Germline assignment: CDR1 MDHEN and CDR2 SYDVKM. This CDR3 comprises 12 residues. V was shortened by 10 bases and J by 11 bases, with 18 bases between the two germline ends. The CDR3, as DNA: TGTGCCATCCAGGGGCTATCAGTGGCCCAGCATTTT. Translation: CAIQGLSVAQHF.

This clone showed up just once. CDR3 protein: CAISDRARETQYF. DNA for the CDR3: TGTGCCATCAGCGACAGGGCCCGAGAGACCCAGTACTTC. The rearrangement links TRBV10-3 to TRBJ2-5; 7 bases agree with TRBD1. CDR3 length: 13 residues. Losses at the gene ends were 6 bases for V and 4 bases for J; bases not matched to a gene: 5. Germline V gene sequence: CDR1 ENHRY, CDR2 SYGVKD.